The 29 T cell receptor beta chains given below trace back to one sample, sequenced in a study of T cell changes during pregnancy in multiple sclerosis. Sequencing was performed with immunoSEQ multiplex PCR; in TCRdb, only in-frame clones are kept and a portion is missing. This sample has 40,000 or so clones; 80% to 90% occur once, and the top ten carry about 0.6%. The sequencing used CD4+ T cells from peripheral blood mononuclear cells, collected before pregnancy. These receptors all stem from a female donor with multiple sclerosis, enrolled in a pregnancy study.

V usage is TRBV28 and J usage is TRBJ1-2; D gene uncertain. There are 13 residues in the CDR3. CDR1 is MDHEN, CDR2 SYDVKM, per germline. V dropped 6 bases and J dropped 5 bases, with 13 bases sitting between them. CDR3 nucleotide sequence: TGTGCCAGCAGGTGGACCCTAGCTTATGGCTACACCTTC. Its translation is CASRWTLAYGYTF.

This clone was recorded once. The chain links TRBV29-1 to TRBJ1-3; D perhaps matches TRBD1 (5 bases). The germline V gene has CDR1 SQVTM and CDR2 ANQGSEA. V gave up 7 bases and J gave up 0 bases, with 16 bases separating them. The CDR3 is 15 amino acids. The CDR3 DNA follows: TGCAGCGCTGGGGAGGGACCCCCCTCTGGAAACACCATATATTTT. Residues: CSAGEGPPSGNTIYF.

CDR3 bases: TGTGCCAGCAGTGAGACTTATGTCAGGGACGAGCAGTACTTC. This sequence encodes CASSETYVRDEQYF. The J gene is TRBJ2-7, the V gene TRBV6-1; a possible D gene is TRBD1 (5 bases). Germline-derived CDR1 and CDR2 are MNHNS and SASEGT. Trimming took 3 bases from V and 5 from J, leaving 14 bases between them. The CDR3 spans 14 residues.

The chain has TRBV9 and TRBJ2-1; 14 nucleotides agree with TRBD2. V lost 0 bases to trimming and J lost 5 bases; unmatched junction nucleotides: 7. This CDR3 has 18 residues. CDR1 is SGDLS, CDR2 YYNGEE, per germline. In DNA, the CDR3 is TGTGCCAGCAGCGTAGTTTCTTCGGGACTAGCGGGGGACAATGAGCAGTTCTTC. This encodes CASSVVSSGLAGDNEQFF.

The genes are TRBV10-3 and TRBJ2-5, with 8 positions matching TRBD2. The CDR3 covers 17 residues. Unmatched junction bases numbered 17, after V lost 6 bases and J lost 5 bases. CDR1 ENHRY and CDR2 SYGVKD come from the germline V gene. CDR3 protein: CAISKIGGASSDETQYF. For the CDR3, the DNA is TGTGCCATCAGCAAAATCGGGGGGGCGTCATCAGATGAGACCCAGTACTTC.

The CDR3 nucleotides read TGTGCCAGCCACGGTGCGACATCGAACACCGGGGAGCTGTTTTTT. Translating it yields CASHGATSNTGELFF. The gene calls are TRBV2 and TRBJ2-2, with D hard to call. The CDR3 sequence is 15 residues long. Trimming removed 8 bases at V and 0 bases at J, with 13 bases between. Per the germline V gene, CDR1 is SNHLY and CDR2 is FYNNEI.

This chain links TRBV7-2 with TRBJ1-1, with D maybe TRBD1 (5 bases). CDR1 is SGHTA, CDR2 FQGNSA, per germline. This CDR3 has 16 residues. The germline V and J ends were trimmed by 5 bases and 3 bases, with 19 bases remaining between them. This chain's CDR3 is CASSPRDAIRDTEAFF. CDR3 DNA sequence: TGTGCCAGCAGCCCGCGGGACGCAATACGGGACACTGAAGCTTTCTTT.

V gene TRBV7-3 combines with J gene TRBJ1-4, with D tentatively TRBD1 (6 bases). Trimming took off 4 bases at V and 8 bases at J, with 23 bases between the two ends. Germline V gives CDR1 SGHTA, CDR2 FQGTGA. This CDR3 has 17 residues. The CDR3 nucleotides read TGTGCCAGCAGCTATCCTAATGCGGGGGCTCAAAGGGAAAAACTGTTTTTT. Translated: CASSYPNAGAQREKLFF. Supplemented by reference TRBV7-3 and TRBJ1-4, the full variable domain reads GAGVSQTPSNKVTEKGKYVELRCDPISGHTALYWYRQSLGQGPEFLIYFQGTGAADDSGLPNDRFFAVRPEGSVSTLKIQRTERGDSAVYLCASSYPNAGAQREKLFFGSGTQLSVL.

This rearrangement joins TRBV28 to TRBJ2-5, with 7 bases that match TRBD2. CDR3 length: 15 residues. The ends lost 5 bases at V and 3 bases at J; junction bases unmatched: 9. CDR1 is MDHEN and CDR2 is SYDVKM in the germline V gene. The DNA for the CDR3 is TGTGCCAGCAGTGCCCAAAGCGGGGCCAAAGAGACCCAGTACTTC. Amino acid sequence: CASSAQSGAKETQYF.

The chain is built from TRBV7-8 and TRBJ2-3, with TRBD2 matching 7 bases. Per the germline V gene, CDR1 is SGHVS and CDR2 is FQNEAQ. V gave up 7 bases and J gave up 0 bases; unmatched junction bases: 13. This CDR3 has 17 residues. The CDR3: CASTPKVGGRSTDTQYF. As DNA, the CDR3 is TGTGCCAGCACCCCCAAAGTCGGCGGGAGAAGCACAGATACGCAGTATTTT.

The V gene is TRBV30, the J gene TRBJ1-5; D remains unclear. The CDR3 covers 14 residues. Trimming removed 5 bases from V and 4 bases from J, with 15 bases in between. The germline CDR1 and CDR2 sequences are GTSNPN and SVGIG (reference sequence). The DNA of the CDR3 is TGTGCCTGGGCCGGGGAATCTAGTAATCAGCCCCAGCATTTT. Protein sequence: CAWAGESSNQPQHF.

This clone has only one observation. The chain combines TRBV7-2 with TRBJ1-1; D unresolved. Trimming stripped 1 base from V and 9 bases from J, with 18 bases between. Germline CDR1 is SGHTA and CDR2 is FQGNSA. This CDR3 is built from 15 residues. CDR3: CASSLGSRSLQKAFF. In DNA form, the CDR3 reads TGTGCCAGCAGCTTAGGGTCCCGCAGTCTCCAAAAAGCTTTCTTT.

The chain is built from TRBV2 and TRBJ2-5, with 13 bases matching TRBD2. CDR3 length: 16 amino acids. In germline, CDR1 is SNHLY, CDR2 FYNNEI. With 6 bases clipped from V and 2 bases from J, the junction kept 6 bases outside the gene matches. The CDR3 DNA reads as TGTGCCAGCAGAATACTAGCGGGGGGGGGACAAGAGACCCAGTACTTC. Residues: CASRILAGGGQETQYF.

In this sample, this clone turned up once. The CDR3 region is CSVVDSGGAETQYF. The CDR3 DNA reads as TGCAGCGTTGTGGATAGCGGGGGGGCAGAGACCCAGTACTTC. The V gene is TRBV29-1, the J gene TRBJ2-5; 11 bases agree with TRBD2. J was trimmed by 4 bases and V by 4 bases; bases with no gene match: 5. This CDR3 has 14 residues. Germline V gene lookup returns CDR1 SQVTM and CDR2 ANQGSEA.

V and J are TRBV18 and TRBJ2-2; 7 positions match TRBD2. This CDR3 spans 14 amino acids. CDR1 is KGHSH and CDR2 is LQKENI in the germline V gene. Trimming cost V 6 bases and J 4 bases; bases outside gene matches: 5. The CDR3 DNA is TGTGCCAGCTCCCCCAGGGAGGGCACCGGGGAGCTGTTTTTT. This gives the protein CASSPREGTGELFF. Full variable domain (rest looked up from reference TRBV18 and TRBJ2-2): NAGVMQNPRHLVRRRGQEARLRCSPMKGHSHVYWYRQLPEEGLKFMVYLQKENIIDESGMPKERFSAEFPKEGPSILRIQQVVRGDSAAYFCASSPREGTGELFFGEGSRLTVL.

CDR3 amino acids: CAISPGQGEPLHF. For the CDR3, the DNA is TGTGCCATCAGTCCGGGACAGGGGGAACCCCTCCACTTT. This chain links TRBV10-3 with TRBJ1-6, with 11 bases matching TRBD1. CDR3 length: 13 residues. J lost 12 bases, V lost 5 bases, and 3 bases had no gene match. CDR1 is ENHRY, CDR2 SYGVKD, per germline.

This clone has a single count. The chain carries TRBV2 and TRBJ2-7; TRBD2 agrees at 7 bases. V shed 7 bases, J shed 4 bases, and the junction held 7 bases outside the gene matches. There are 13 residues in the CDR3. Germline V gene data show CDR1 as SNHLY and CDR2 as FYNNEI. The CDR3 protein is CASTGGGRYEQYF. The CDR3 DNA reads TGTGCCAGCACCGGGGGAGGGAGGTACGAGCAGTACTTC. Complete variable domain (other parts from reference TRBV2 and TRBJ2-7): EPEVTQTPSHQVTQMGQEVILRCVPISNHLYFYWYRQILGQKVEFLVSFYNNEISEKSEIFDDQFSVERPDGSNFTLKIRSTKLEDSAMYFCASTGGGRYEQYFGPGTRLTVT.

This clone occurred a few times. The V call is TRBV7-9, the J call TRBJ1-2, with 7 positions matching TRBD1. The CDR3 sequence is 15 residues long. Germline assignment: CDR1 SEHNR and CDR2 FQNEAQ (reference sequence). V shed 3 bases and J 4 bases; nucleotides not matched to a gene: 8. The chain's CDR3 is CASSFPGTASYGYTF. The CDR3 DNA reads TGTGCCAGCAGCTTCCCCGGGACAGCTAGCTATGGCTACACCTTC.

The chain combines TRBV14 with TRBJ2-1, with D perhaps matching TRBD2 (5 bases). This CDR3 has 16 amino acids. V lost 1 base and J 2 bases, leaving 12 bases between the germline ends. Germline V CDR1 and CDR2: SGHDN, FVKESK. CDR3 nucleotides: TGTGCCAGCAGCCAAGGTTTAGGGAGCACCTACAATGAGCAGTTCTTC. This encodes CASSQGLGSTYNEQFF.

The V gene is TRBV12-1, the J gene TRBJ2-3; the table's D call TRBD2 went unverified against the DNA. TRBV12-1 is deemed a pseudogene. The CDR3 consists of 14 residues. For the CDR3, the DNA is TGTGCCAGCAGCTTTGGTGCGGGGGGCCCGACGCAGTATTTT. Its translation: CASSFGAGGPTQYF.

This clone was recorded once. The V and J genes are TRBV11-2 and TRBJ2-7; 11 bases fit TRBD2. The junction had 9 bases not matched to a gene; V was cut back by 5 bases and J by 6 bases. This CDR3 is built from 15 residues. CDR1 SGHAT and CDR2 FQNNGV come from the germline V gene. Written as DNA, the CDR3 is TGTGCCAGCAGCATTAATAGCGGGGGGGTAGGCGAGCAGTACTTC. This sequence encodes CASSINSGGVGEQYF.

V is TRBV5-3 and J is TRBJ1-2; TRBD1 might be the D (6 bases). TRBV5-3 is recorded as an ORF, its role being uncertain. V was cut by 0 bases and J by 3 bases, with 12 bases left in between. This CDR3 has 15 amino acids. In DNA, the CDR3 is TGTGCCAGAAGCTTGGTTACAGGGAGACACTATGGCTACACCTTC. This gives the protein CARSLVTGRHYGYTF.

This chain connects TRBV7-9 to TRBJ1-1, with unresolved D. V was trimmed by 5 bases and J by 3 bases, leaving 10 bases between them. The CDR3 is 13 residues long. CDR1 and CDR2 (germline): SEHNR, FQNEAQ (reference sequence). The CDR3 DNA reads as TGTGCCAGCAGCCGCCTGGGCGACACTGAAGCTTTCTTT. It translates to CASSRLGDTEAFF.

The gene calls are TRBV6-6 and TRBJ2-7, with D perhaps matching TRBD2 (6 bases). CDR1 is MNHNY and CDR2 is SVGAGI in the germline V gene (reference sequence). The CDR3 totals 16 residues. V was shortened by 2 bases and J by 4 bases, with 18 bases between the two germline ends. The CDR3 region is CASSYTGLDGGYEQYF. The CDR3 nucleotides are TGTGCCAGCAGTTACACCGGCCTCGATGGGGGGTACGAGCAGTACTTC.

V and J are TRBV5-6 and TRBJ2-5; D might be TRBD1 (6 bases). The CDR3 extends over 13 amino acids. Germline CDR1 SGHDT, CDR2 YYEEEE. Trimming cost V 4 bases and J 2 bases, with 9 bases left between them. DNA of the CDR3: TGTGCCAGCAGCATAACAGGGCAAGAGACCCAGTACTTC. Its translation is CASSITGQETQYF.

The chain links TRBV25-1 to TRBJ1-5; no reliable D call. From germline, CDR1 is MGHDK and CDR2 SYGVNS. V lost 6 bases and J 2 bases, leaving 14 bases between the germline ends. The CDR3 sequence is 15 residues long. Here the CDR3 reads CASRMTSTCNQPQHF. DNA for the CDR3: TGTGCCAGCAGAATGACATCCACCTGCAATCAGCCCCAGCATTTT.

This clone was observed once. The V call is TRBV28, the J call TRBJ2-1; D remains ambiguous. Germline V gives CDR1 MDHEN, CDR2 SYDVKM. The CDR3 has 14 residues. V shed 7 bases and J shed 9 bases, with 19 bases lying between them. CDR3 amino acids: CASKNRVYALEQFF. CDR3 nucleotides: TGTGCCAGCAAAAACCGGGTTTACGCCCTTGAGCAGTTCTTC. The variable domain in full, with the rest retrieved from reference TRBV28 and TRBJ2-1, is DVKVTQSSRYLVKRTGEKVFLECVQDMDHENMFWYRQDPGLGLRLIYFSYDVKMKEKGDIPEGYSVSREKKERFSLILESASTNQTSMYLCASKNRVYALEQFFGPGTRLTVL.

The chain carries TRBV6-1 and TRBJ2-1; 8 bases fit TRBD2. Looked up from germline, CDR1 is MNHNS and CDR2 is SASEGT. CDR3 length: 14 amino acids. Unmatched junction bases numbered 11, after V lost 7 bases and J lost 9 bases. Here the CDR3 reads CASTLFSGGAEQFF. The CDR3 DNA follows: TGTGCCAGCACCCTCTTTTCCGGGGGGGCTGAGCAGTTCTTC.

The V call is TRBV5-6, the J call TRBJ2-4; a possible D gene is TRBD2 (5 bases). The V gene lost 4 bases and the J gene lost 5 bases, with 13 bases spanning the gap. The germline gives CDR1 SGHDT, CDR2 YYEEEE. The CDR3 is made up of 14 amino acids. This CDR3 is CASSPRGNQNIQYF. The CDR3 DNA reads TGTGCCAGCAGCCCCCGGGGTAACCAAAACATTCAGTACTTC.